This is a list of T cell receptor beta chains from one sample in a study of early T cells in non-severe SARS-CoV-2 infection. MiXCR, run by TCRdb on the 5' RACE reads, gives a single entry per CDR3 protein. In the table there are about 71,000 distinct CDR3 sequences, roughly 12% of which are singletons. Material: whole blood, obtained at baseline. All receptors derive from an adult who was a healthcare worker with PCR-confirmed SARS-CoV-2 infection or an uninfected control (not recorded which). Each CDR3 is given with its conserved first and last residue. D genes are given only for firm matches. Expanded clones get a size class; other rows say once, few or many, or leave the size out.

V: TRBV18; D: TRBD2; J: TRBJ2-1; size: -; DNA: TGTGCCAGCTCATGGGATCGGCTAGCGGGGAGAGAGCAGTTCTTC; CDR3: CASSWDRLAGREQFF
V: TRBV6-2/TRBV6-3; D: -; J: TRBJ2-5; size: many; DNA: TGTGCCAGCAGTTTTCGGGAAGAGACCCAGTACTTC; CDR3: CASSFREETQYF
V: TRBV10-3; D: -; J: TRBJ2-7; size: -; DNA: TGTGCCATCAGTGAGTCAGGAGGGAACTACGAGCAGTACTTC; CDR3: CAISESGGNYEQYF
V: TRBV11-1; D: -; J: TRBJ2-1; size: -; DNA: TGTGCCAGCAGCCCGGTCCTGGGGGGTGGCCACAATGAGCAGTTCTTC; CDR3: CASSPVLGGGHNEQFF
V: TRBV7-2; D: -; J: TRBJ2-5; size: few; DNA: TGTGCCAGCAGCTTAGTTGGCTTAGCGAACTCAATCGTGGAGACCCAGTACTTC; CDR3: CASSLVGLANSIVETQYF
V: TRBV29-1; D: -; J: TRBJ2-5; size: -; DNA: TGCAGCGTTGAAGGCGAGATTCAAGAGACCCAGTACTTC; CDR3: CSVEGEIQETQYF
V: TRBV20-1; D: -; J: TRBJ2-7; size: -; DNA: TGCAGTGCTAGAGTCGGCAGCGAATTCTCTTACGAGCAGTACTTC; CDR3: CSARVGSEFSYEQYF
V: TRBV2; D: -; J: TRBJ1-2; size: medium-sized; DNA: TGTGCCAGCAGTGATTATGGCTACACCTTC; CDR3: CASSDYGYTF
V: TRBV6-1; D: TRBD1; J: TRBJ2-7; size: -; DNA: TGTGCCAGCAGTGAATTTGAAGGGGGCCCGGGCGAGCAGTACTTC; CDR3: CASSEFEGGPGEQYF
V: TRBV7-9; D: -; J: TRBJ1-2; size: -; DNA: TGTGCCAGCAGTCGGGCCGCAGTAAATGGCTACACCTTC; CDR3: CASSRAAVNGYTF
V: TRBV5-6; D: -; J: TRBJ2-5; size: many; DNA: TGTGCCAGCAGCTTGGGACAGGGACTCCAAGAGACCCAGTACTTC; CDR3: CASSLGQGLQETQYF
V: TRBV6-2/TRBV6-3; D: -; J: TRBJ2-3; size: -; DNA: TGTGCCAGCAGTAACATCTACCGGGCGCGAACAGATACGCAGTATTTT; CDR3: CASSNIYRARTDTQYF
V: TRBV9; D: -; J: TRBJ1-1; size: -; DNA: TGTGCCAGCAGCGTAGGGACGGAATATGGAACTGAAGCTTTCTTT; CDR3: CASSVGTEYGTEAFF
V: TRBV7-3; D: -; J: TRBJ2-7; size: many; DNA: TGTGCCAGCAGCCCACACCAGGGCGAGCAGTACTTC; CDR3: CASSPHQGEQYF
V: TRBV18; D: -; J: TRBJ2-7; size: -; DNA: TGTGCCAGCTCACCAGGTACCGACGAGCAGTACTTC; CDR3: CASSPGTDEQYF
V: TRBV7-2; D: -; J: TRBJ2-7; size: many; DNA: TGTGCCAGCAGCGTGGCCCTTTCCTACGAGCAGTACTTC; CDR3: CASSVALSYEQYF
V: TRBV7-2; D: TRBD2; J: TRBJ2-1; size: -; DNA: TGTGCCAGCAGCTCCGGATTAGCGGGGCCCTACAATGAGCAGTTCTTC; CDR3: CASSSGLAGPYNEQFF
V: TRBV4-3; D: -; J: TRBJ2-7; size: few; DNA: TGCGCCAGCAGCCAAGAAGTTCGAGGTCCCGAGCAGTACTTC; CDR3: CASSQEVRGPEQYF
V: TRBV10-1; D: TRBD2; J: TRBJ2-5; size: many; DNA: TGCGCCAGCAGTGAGGTTAGCGGGGGGCCTGTAGAGACCCAGTACTTC; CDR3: CASSEVSGGPVETQYF
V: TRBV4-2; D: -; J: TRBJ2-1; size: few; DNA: TGTGCCAGCAGCCAAGATTCCACTTCGTTTGAGCAGTTCTTC; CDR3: CASSQDSTSFEQFF
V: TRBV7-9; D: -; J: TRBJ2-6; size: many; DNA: TGTGCCAGCAGCTTAGGGGCTGGGGCCAACGTCCTGACTTTC; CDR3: CASSLGAGANVLTF
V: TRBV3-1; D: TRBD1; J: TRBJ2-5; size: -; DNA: TGTGCCAGCAGCCCCAGGGACAGGGGACAAGAGACCCAGTACTTC; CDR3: CASSPRDRGQETQYF
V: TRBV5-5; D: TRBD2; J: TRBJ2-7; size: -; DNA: TGTGCCAGCGGAGAGGGGACTACCTACGAGCAGTACTTC; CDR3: CASGEGTTYEQYF
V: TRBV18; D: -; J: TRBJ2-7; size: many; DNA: TGTGCCAGCTCACGGGATGGGCCGGGGAGCTACGAGCAGTACTTC; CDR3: CASSRDGPGSYEQYF
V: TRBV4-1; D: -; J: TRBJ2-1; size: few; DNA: TGCGCCAGCAGCCAAGATAGTAAGGCAGTTCGGCTACACAATGAGCAGTTCTTC; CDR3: CASSQDSKAVRLHNEQFF
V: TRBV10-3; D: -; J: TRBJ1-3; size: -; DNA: TGTGCCATCAGTGAGGACGGGACCTCTGGAAACACCATATATTTT; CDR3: CAISEDGTSGNTIYF
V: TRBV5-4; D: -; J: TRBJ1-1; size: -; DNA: TGTGCCAGTAAGGGTCAGCCGAACACTGAAGCTTTCTTT; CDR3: CASKGQPNTEAFF
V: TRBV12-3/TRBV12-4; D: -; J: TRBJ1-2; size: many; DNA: TGTGCCAGCAGTTTTGGAAGGGGATCTAACTATGGCTACACCTTC; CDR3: CASSFGRGSNYGYTF
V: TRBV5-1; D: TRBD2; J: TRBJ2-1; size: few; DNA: TGCGCCAGCAGCCCTCCCTCTAGCGGGGGGAACAATGAGCAGTTCTTC; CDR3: CASSPPSSGGNNEQFF
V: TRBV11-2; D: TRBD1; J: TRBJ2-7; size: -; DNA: TGTGCCAGCAGCTTAGGCGGTCGCAGGGGGTCAGTTATCTACGAGCAGTACTTC; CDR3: CASSLGGRRGSVIYEQYF
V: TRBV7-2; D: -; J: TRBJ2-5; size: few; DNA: TGTGCCAGCAGCTTCGACAGACAAGAGACCCAGTACTTC; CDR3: CASSFDRQETQYF
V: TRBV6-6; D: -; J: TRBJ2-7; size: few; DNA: TGTGCCAGCAGTTACGGTCGGCCGGGCTCGGTGGGCGAGCAGTACTTC; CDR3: CASSYGRPGSVGEQYF
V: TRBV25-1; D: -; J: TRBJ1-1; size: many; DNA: TGTGCCAGCAGTGTGGGCCTTCGGGCTTTCTTT; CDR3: CASSVGLRAFF
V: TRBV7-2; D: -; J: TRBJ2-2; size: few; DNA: TGTGCCAGCAGCCGGGACATATTCACCGGGGAGCTGTTTTTT; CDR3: CASSRDIFTGELFF
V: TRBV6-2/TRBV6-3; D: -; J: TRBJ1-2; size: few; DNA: TGTGCCAGCAGCCCCACGCGGGCAGGATCAATGAACTATGGCTACACCTTC; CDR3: CASSPTRAGSMNYGYTF